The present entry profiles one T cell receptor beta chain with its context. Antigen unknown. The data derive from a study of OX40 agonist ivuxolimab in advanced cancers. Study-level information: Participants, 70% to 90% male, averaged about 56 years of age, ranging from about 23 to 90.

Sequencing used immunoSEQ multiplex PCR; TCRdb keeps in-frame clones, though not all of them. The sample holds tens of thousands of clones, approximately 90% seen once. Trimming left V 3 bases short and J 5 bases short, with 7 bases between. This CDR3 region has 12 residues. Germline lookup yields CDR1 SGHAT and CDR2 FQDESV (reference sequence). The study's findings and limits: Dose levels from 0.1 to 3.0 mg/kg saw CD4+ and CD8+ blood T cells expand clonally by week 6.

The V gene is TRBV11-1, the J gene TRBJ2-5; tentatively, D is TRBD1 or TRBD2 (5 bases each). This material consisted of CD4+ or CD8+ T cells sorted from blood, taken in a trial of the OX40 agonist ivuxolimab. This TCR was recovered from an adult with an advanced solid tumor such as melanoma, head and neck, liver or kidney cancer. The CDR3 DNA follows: TGTGCCAGCAGCTTCGGGGACGAGACCCAGTACTTC. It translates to CASSFGDETQYF.